One sample yielded the 23 T cell receptor beta chains listed below, sequenced in a study of blood T cells in healthy people across ages. The authors ran a second PCR of about 6 to 11 cycles using a sample-barcoded 5' primer and a J-beta primer mix. MiXCR was run by TCRdb on the 5' RACE reads, yielding one entry per CDR3 protein. The table shows around 1,500,000 distinct CDR3 sequences, with roughly 40% occurring only once. The specimen was blood. The receptors stem from a woman aged 18-29 years in good health.

The chain uses TRBV13 and TRBJ1-6, with D possibly being TRBD1 (5 bases). Germline V CDR1 and CDR2: PRHDT, FYEKMQ (reference sequence). The CDR3 runs 17 residues. The germline V and J ends were trimmed by 5 bases and 4 bases, with 18 bases remaining between them. The CDR3 DNA reads as TGTGCCAGCAGCCCCCGGGTGGGGCTGGGATATAATTCACCCCTCCACTTT. Amino acids: CASSPRVGLGYNSPLHF.

The CDR3 sequence is CASKDAGSNSPLHF. The CDR3 DNA reads TGTGCCAGCAAAGATGCAGGGTCTAATTCACCCCTCCACTTT. The chain combines TRBV25-1 with TRBJ1-6, with D perhaps TRBD1 (5 bases). Trimming cost V 7 bases and J 6 bases, with 13 bases left between them. CDR3 size: 14 residues. Germline loops: CDR1 MGHDK, CDR2 SYGVNS.

The V gene is TRBV29-1, the J gene TRBJ2-5, with D unclear. The CDR3 has 11 residues. The V gene's germline CDR1 is SQVTM and CDR2 ANQGSEA. V dropped 5 bases and J dropped 11 bases, with 15 bases sitting between them. Here the CDR3 DNA reads TGCAGCGTTCGCCCCGGCAATGAGCAGTACTTC. It yields the protein CSVRPGNEQYF.

This clonotype was seen many times. The chain recombines TRBV29-1 with TRBJ2-1; D not certain. The germline CDR1 and CDR2 sequences are SQVTM and ANQGSEA. Trimming cost V 4 bases and J 5 bases, with 3 bases left between them. The CDR3 has 10 residues. CDR3 sequence (DNA): TGCAGCGTTGTGGACAATGAGCAGTTCTTC. It codes for CSVVDNEQFF.

This clonotype was recorded a few times. J is TRBJ2-3 and V is TRBV6-5; a weak D match, TRBD2 (6 bases). Trimming shortened V by 3 bases and J by 1 base, and 11 bases separated the two germline ends. Germline loops: CDR1 MNHEY, CDR2 SVGAGI. There are 15 residues in the CDR3. The CDR3 sequence is CASSYTASGTDTQYF. The CDR3 nucleotides read TGTGCCAGCAGTTATACGGCTAGCGGCACAGATACGCAGTATTTT.

The rearrangement uses TRBV12-5 and TRBJ2-1; 12 nucleotides agree with TRBD2. The germline gives CDR1 LGHNT, CDR2 FRNRAP. Trimming cost V 4 bases and J 8 bases; bases outside gene matches: 9. The CDR3 contains 16 residues. The CDR3 spells CASGSVLAGGVDEQFF. The CDR3 nucleotides read TGTGCTAGTGGTTCGGTGCTAGCGGGGGGGGTCGATGAGCAGTTCTTC.

This clonotype was recorded a few times. The gene calls are TRBV29-1 and TRBJ1-2; a possible D gene is TRBD1 (5 bases). The germline V gene encodes CDR1 SQVTM and CDR2 ANQGSEA. This CDR3 is built from 12 residues. The V end lost 2 bases, the J end lost 6 bases, and 10 bases lay between the germline ends. In DNA, the CDR3 is TGCAGCGTTGAAACAGGACCCAATGGCTACACCTTC. It codes for CSVETGPNGYTF.

CDR3 bases: TGTGCCAGCAGTTACTCCGGGCTAGCGCCCGGGGAGCTGTTTTTT. Its protein product is CASSYSGLAPGELFF. V usage is TRBV6-5 and J usage is TRBJ2-2, with D possibly TRBD2 on 6 matching bases. CDR1 is MNHEY and CDR2 is SVGAGI in the germline V gene. This CDR3 region has 15 residues. Trimming cost V 0 bases and J 6 bases, with 11 bases left between them.

There are many counts of this clonotype. V gene TRBV7-7 combines with J gene TRBJ2-3; the D gene is possibly TRBD1 (6 bases). Germline loops: CDR1 SSHAT, CDR2 FNYEAQ (reference sequence). V was shortened by 3 bases and J by 5 bases, with 12 bases between the two germline ends. This CDR3 region has 14 residues. In nucleotides, the CDR3 is TGTGCCAGCAGCTTGCGGCAGGGGAAAGATACGCAGTATTTT. This translates into CASSLRQGKDTQYF.

The V and J genes are TRBV3-1 and TRBJ1-4; D perhaps matches TRBD1 (5 bases). The V and J ends lost 4 bases and 2 bases respectively, with 20 bases between them. The germline V gene encodes CDR1 LGHDT and CDR2 YNNKEL (reference sequence). The CDR3 contains 18 residues. The chain's CDR3 is CASSPDRQGWGTNEKLFF. The CDR3 nucleotides read TGTGCCAGCAGCCCTGACCGGCAGGGCTGGGGGACTAATGAAAAACTGTTTTTT.

This sequence joins TRBV20-1 and TRBJ2-3; 9 positions agree with TRBD2. CDR3 length equals 16 residues. CDR1 is DFQATT, CDR2 SNEGSKA, per germline (reference sequence). Trimming took 0 bases from V and 2 from J; bases not matched to a gene: 6. CDR3 amino acids: CSARDLSGGHTDTQYF. DNA of the CDR3: TGCAGTGCTAGAGATCTTAGCGGGGGACACACAGATACGCAGTATTTT.

This chain joins TRBV7-9 and TRBJ1-2; TRBD1 aligns across 8 bases. The CDR3 is made up of 13 amino acids. After removal of 5 bases from V and 8 bases from J, the junction contained 7 bases not matched to a gene. Per germline, CDR1 SEHNR and CDR2 FQNEAQ (reference sequence). The CDR3 region is CASSRGQEGGYTF. CDR3 sequence (DNA): TGTGCCAGCAGCCGGGGACAGGAGGGAGGCTACACCTTC.

This clonotype was recorded only once. The rearrangement uses TRBV27 and TRBJ2-5, with 7 bases fitting TRBD1. CDR1 is MNHEY and CDR2 is SMNVEV in the germline V gene (reference sequence). V was pared by 6 bases and J by 1 base, with 8 bases of the junction left unmatched. This CDR3 contains 15 residues. DNA for the CDR3: TGTGCCAGCAGCCCACTGACAGGGTCCCAAGAGACCCAGTACTTC. It translates to CASSPLTGSQETQYF.

This clonotype was seen a few times. The chain combines TRBV3-1 with TRBJ2-3; 9 positions match TRBD2. Germline assignment: CDR1 LGHDT and CDR2 YNNKEL (reference sequence). V was pared by 0 bases and J by 4 bases, with 5 bases of the junction left unmatched. CDR3 length: 16 residues. The CDR3 coding sequence is TGTGCCAGCAGCCAAGATAAGAGCGGGAGGCCAGATACGCAGTATTTT. Translating gives CASSQDKSGRPDTQYF.

The rearrangement joins TRBV20-1 to TRBJ2-5, with TRBD2 matching over 10 bases. The CDR3 consists of 16 residues. Germline V lookup: CDR1 DFQATT, CDR2 SNEGSKA (reference sequence). V was clipped by 3 bases and J by 5 bases; unmatched bases: 12. Here the CDR3 DNA reads TGCAGTGCTAGTAGAAGCGGGGGGGTCGTCGGCGAGACCCAGTACTTC. Encoded protein: CSASRSGGVVGETQYF.

CDR3 coding DNA: TGTGCCAGCAGCGCACGCGGAGAGACCCAGTACTTC. The encoded protein is CASSARGETQYF. This chain connects TRBV7-2 to TRBJ2-5; no reliable D call. In germline, CDR1 is SGHTA, CDR2 FQGNSA. V lost 5 bases and J 4 bases, leaving 8 bases between the germline ends. This CDR3 comprises 12 residues.

The chain links TRBV28 to TRBJ1-3; D is ambiguous. The CDR3 is made up of 11 amino acids. Trimming left V 8 bases short and J 0 bases short, with 2 bases between. CDR1 is MDHEN and CDR2 is SYDVKM in the germline V gene. In nucleotides, the CDR3 is TGTGCCAGCCACTCTGGAAACACCATATATTTT. Protein sequence: CASHSGNTIYF.

The V call is TRBV7-2, the J call TRBJ2-3; D is unclear. V shed 1 base and J shed 1 base, with 12 bases lying between them. Germline CDR1 and CDR2: SGHTA and FQGNSA. CDR3 length: 16 amino acids. In nucleotides, the CDR3 is TGTGCCAGCAGCTTAGTGGTCAGGAGAGGCACAGATACGCAGTATTTT. It translates to CASSLVVRRGTDTQYF.

The chain couples TRBV5-6 to TRBJ2-3; D tentatively reads TRBD1 or TRBD2 (5 bases each). The V gene lost 1 base and the J gene lost 1 base, with 13 bases spanning the gap. This CDR3 is built from 16 residues. CDR1 is SGHDT, CDR2 YYEEEE, per germline. CDR3 sequence (DNA): TGTGCCAGCAGCTTGAGCTGGGACGGGGGCACAGATACGCAGTATTTT. Protein: CASSLSWDGGTDTQYF.

The rearrangement joins TRBV3-1 to TRBJ2-1, with D perhaps matching TRBD1 or TRBD2 (5 bases each). This CDR3 comprises 14 residues. The ends were cut back, 4 bases at V and 8 bases at J, with 15 bases in the middle. Germline CDR1 LGHDT, CDR2 YNNKEL (reference sequence). In nucleotides, the CDR3 is TGTGCCAGCAGCCCCACCGGGGACGTGGATGAGCAGTTCTTC. It specifies CASSPTGDVDEQFF.

The J gene is TRBJ1-1, the V gene TRBV11-2; a weak D match, TRBD1 (6 bases). The V end was cut by 4 bases, the J end by 1 base, with 13 bases between. CDR1 SGHAT and CDR2 FQNNGV come from the germline V gene. This CDR3 has 15 amino acids. CDR3 region: CASSSQGISNTEAFF. The CDR3 DNA reads as TGTGCCAGCAGCTCGCAGGGGATCTCGAACACTGAAGCTTTCTTT.

The rearrangement uses TRBV20-1 and TRBJ2-5; 8 bases agree with TRBD1. This CDR3 contains 13 residues. CDR1 and CDR2 (germline): DFQATT, SNEGSKA (reference sequence). J was trimmed by 5 bases and V by 0 bases; bases with no gene match: 2. The CDR3 protein is CSARDRGPETQYF. Here the CDR3 DNA reads TGCAGTGCTAGAGACAGGGGGCCTGAGACCCAGTACTTC.

The chain employs TRBV29-1 and TRBJ2-5; 11 bases map to TRBD1. The J call may be faulty, since TRBJ2-7 better matches the DNA end. Germline V gives CDR1 SQVTM, CDR2 ANQGSEA. CDR3 size: 15 residues. CDR3 sequence: CSVEDQRTGGGEQYF. CDR3 coding DNA: TGCAGCGTTGAAGATCAACGGACAGGGGGCGGCGAGCAGTACTTC.